Below, 22 T cell receptor beta chains from the same sample are listed, as sequenced in a study of neurological immune-mediated disorders. TCRdb redid the calling of the 5' RACE reads with MiXCR, one entry per CDR3 protein. The top ten clones hold 15% to 19% of a sample with 65,000 to 80,000 distinct CDR3 sequences, approximately 17% of them seen once. The sample comprised PBMCs. The receptors shown here come from a woman aged 40-49 years in good health.

In this sample, this clonotype turned up many times. The chain links TRBV3-1 to TRBJ2-7; D is undetermined. The CDR3 runs to 15 residues. CDR1 and CDR2 from the germline V gene are LGHDT and YNNKEL (reference sequence). V was clipped by 6 bases and J by 2 bases, with 17 bases between them. The CDR3, as DNA: TGTGCCAGCAGTGTGGCACCGCGGATGGCCTACGAGCAGTACTTC. This sequence encodes CASSVAPRMAYEQYF.

This clonotype was counted ten times or more. The chain joins TRBV4-2 to TRBJ2-2; D perhaps matches TRBD2 (6 bases). The V gene's germline CDR1 is LGHNA and CDR2 YNFKEQ. V was shortened by 4 bases and J by 0 bases, with 9 bases between the two germline ends. The CDR3 is 15 residues long. Written as DNA, the CDR3 is TGTGCCAGCAGCCTCGGGACTTCGAACACCGGGGAGCTGTTTTTT. It codes for CASSLGTSNTGELFF.

In its sample, this clonotype was seen many times. The J gene is TRBJ1-2, the V gene TRBV20-1; 7 bases agree with TRBD1. V was pared by 1 base and J by 4 bases, with 6 bases of the junction left unmatched. CDR3 length: 14 residues. Germline lookup yields CDR1 DFQATT and CDR2 SNEGSKA (reference sequence). CDR3 loop: CSARVQGLFYGYTF. The CDR3 DNA is TGCAGTGCTAGAGTACAGGGGCTTTTCTATGGCTACACCTTC.

There are many counts of this clonotype. The chain couples TRBV7-2 to TRBJ2-5; D tentatively reads TRBD1 or TRBD2 (5 bases each). V lost 4 bases to trimming and J lost 7 bases, with 22 bases between them. In germline, CDR1 is SGHTA, CDR2 FQGNSA. CDR3 length equals 16 residues. This CDR3 is CASSSQGGGGGGTQYF. In nucleotides, the CDR3 is TGTGCCAGCAGCTCACAAGGCGGTGGGGGTGGCGGGACCCAGTACTTC.

This clonotype has more than one count but fewer than ten. The chain employs TRBV2 and TRBJ2-2, with TRBD1 identical over 7 bases. The CDR3 has 15 amino acids. Per germline, CDR1 SNHLY and CDR2 FYNNEI. J was trimmed by 5 bases and V by 4 bases; bases with no gene match: 7. CDR3 sequence (DNA): TGTGCCAGCAGTGCCCCGACAGGGTCTACCGGGGAGCTGTTTTTT. The encoded protein is CASSAPTGSTGELFF.

This rearrangement joins TRBV9 to TRBJ2-5; perhaps TRBD2 as D (6 bases). The CDR3 runs to 16 residues. V lost 1 base and J 2 bases, leaving 15 bases between the germline ends. Germline V gives CDR1 SGDLS, CDR2 YYNGEE. The CDR3 reads CASSVIPAAGQETQYF. DNA for the CDR3: TGTGCCAGCAGCGTAATCCCCGCGGCGGGACAAGAGACCCAGTACTTC.

The genes are TRBV6-1 and TRBJ2-1; D is perhaps TRBD2 (6 bases). The germline V gene has CDR1 MNHNS and CDR2 SASEGT. This CDR3 has 15 residues. V was trimmed by 1 base and J by 9 bases, leaving 16 bases between them. CDR3 loop: CASSEEASEAGEQFF. The CDR3 DNA reads TGTGCCAGCAGTGAAGAAGCTAGCGAGGCCGGTGAGCAGTTCTTC.

This clonotype has at least ten counts. The V gene is TRBV4-1, the J gene TRBJ2-3; possible D gene TRBD2, 6 bases. This CDR3 has 18 residues. The germline CDR1 and CDR2 sequences are MGHRA and YSYEKL. V gave up 1 base and J gave up 4 bases, with 21 bases separating them. The CDR3 here is CASSQVAEAGRNPDTQYF. CDR3 sequence (DNA): TGCGCCAGCAGCCAAGTCGCTGAGGCGGGGAGGAACCCAGATACGCAGTATTTT.

This clonotype was seen at least ten times. The V and J genes are TRBV6-2 or TRBV6-3 and TRBJ2-7; the D is unclear. Germline lookup yields CDR1 MNHEY and CDR2 SVGEGT. Deletions cut 5 bases from V and 4 bases from J, with 12 bases between. CDR3 length: 13 residues. The CDR3 DNA reads as TGTGCCAGCAGTCTCCCTCCGAGATACGAGCAGTACGTC. It translates to CASSLPPRYEQYV.

This clonotype was seen ten or more times. DNA of the CDR3: TGCGCCAGCAGCTCGGGGGCAGTTTACAATGAGCAGTTCTTC. This gives the protein CASSSGAVYNEQFF. J is TRBJ2-1 and V is TRBV5-1, with D perhaps assigned TRBD1 or TRBD2 (6 bases each). Between the trimmed V and J ends, which lost 3 bases and 4 bases, there was a span of 11 bases. The germline V gene has CDR1 SGHRS and CDR2 YFSETQ. This CDR3 is 14 amino acids long.

Note on this clonotype: The CDR3 carries no conserved terminal phenylalanine or tryptophan, so it likely arises from a read error. The chain carries TRBV20-1 and TRBJ2-5, with D perhaps assigned TRBD1 or TRBD2 (5 bases each). Germline V gene sequence: CDR1 DFQATT, CDR2 SNEGSKA (reference sequence). The CDR3 has 12 amino acids. V was cut by 7 bases and J by 4 bases, with 13 bases left in between. The CDR3 reads CSVTGAGETQYL. The CDR3 DNA sequence: TGCAGTGTCACCGGGGCCGGAGAGACCCAGTACCTC.

V usage is TRBV7-2 and J usage is TRBJ1-2; D gene uncertain. Trimming pared 2 bases from V and 4 bases from J, leaving 11 bases between. This CDR3 region has 14 residues. CDR1 SGHTA and CDR2 FQGNSA come from the germline V gene. CDR3: CASSLYRTSYGYTF. DNA for the CDR3: TGTGCCAGCAGCTTATATAGGACCTCCTATGGCTACACCTTC.

This chain uses TRBV7-2 with TRBJ2-3; 13 nucleotides match TRBD2. Germline CDR1 SGHTA, CDR2 FQGNSA. This CDR3 spans 16 amino acids. J lost 11 bases, V lost 1 base, and 9 bases had no gene match. CDR3 sequence reads: CASSLELAGGGYGQYF. The CDR3 region has the DNA TGTGCCAGCAGCTTAGAACTAGCGGGAGGGGGATATGGGCAGTATTTT. The whole variable domain, remainder taken from reference TRBV7-2 and TRBJ2-3, is GAGVSQSPSNKVTEKGKDVELRCDPISGHTALYWYRQSLGQGLEFLIYFQGNSAPDKSGLPSDRFSAERTGGSVSTLTIQRTQQEDSAVYLCASSLELAGGGYGQYFGPGTRLTVL.

In its sample, this clonotype was seen many times. The chain is built from TRBV9 and TRBJ2-5, with D perhaps TRBD2 (6 bases). The CDR3 has 15 amino acids. Trimming took off 0 bases at V and 0 bases at J, with 9 bases between the two ends. Germline CDR1 is SGDLS and CDR2 is YYNGEE. The CDR3 region is CASSVAGVHQETQYF. For the CDR3, the DNA is TGTGCCAGCAGCGTAGCGGGGGTCCACCAAGAGACCCAGTACTTC.

At least ten counts were recorded for this clonotype. The V call is TRBV12-3 or TRBV12-4, the J call TRBJ2-3; the D gene is possibly TRBD1 (6 bases). The CDR3 totals 14 residues. Trimming cost V 0 bases and J 4 bases, with 8 bases left between them. The CDR3 DNA reads TGTGCCAGCAGTTTAGCGGGGGCCTCAGATACGCAGTATTTT. Amino acids: CASSLAGASDTQYF.

This clonotype showed up many times. The chain links TRBV5-1 to TRBJ2-3; 9 bases map to TRBD2. Germline-derived CDR1 and CDR2 are SGHRS and YFSETQ. The CDR3 is 15 residues long. The V gene end was trimmed by 6 bases and the J gene end by 2 bases; junction bases not matched to a gene: 7. DNA for the CDR3: TGCGCCAGCACGGCTAGCGGGGATCACACAGATACGCAGTATTTT. This codes for CASTASGDHTDTQYF.

This clonotype has ten or more counts. The chain is built from TRBV7-2 and TRBJ1-6, with 9 bases aligning to TRBD1. The CDR3 contains 16 residues. Per germline, CDR1 SGHTA and CDR2 FQGNSA. V lost 4 bases to trimming and J lost 10 bases; unmatched junction nucleotides: 11. The CDR3 reads CASSSRDREPRSPLHF. CDR3 nucleotide sequence: TGTGCCAGCAGCTCCCGGGACAGGGAACCCAGATCACCCCTCCACTTT.

The DNA of the CDR3 is TGTGCCAGCAGCCACAGAACAGAAAAACTGTTTTTT. Protein product: CASSHRTEKLFF. V and J are TRBV12-3 or TRBV12-4 and TRBJ1-4; D is uncertain. V lost 6 bases to trimming and J lost 8 bases, with 10 bases between them. This CDR3 contains 12 residues.

The sample holds many counts of this clonotype. This chain links TRBV5-1 with TRBJ2-2, with TRBD1 matching 7 bases. Germline V gene sequence: CDR1 SGHRS, CDR2 YFSETQ. This CDR3 comprises 15 residues. J gave up 1 base and V 1 base, and 1 base lay outside the gene matches. Here the CDR3 reads CASSLPGGNTGELFF. The CDR3 bases are TGCGCCAGCAGCTTGCCAGGGGGGAACACCGGGGAGCTGTTTTTT.

This clonotype has ten or more counts. The J gene is TRBJ2-7, the V gene TRBV7-2; D call uncertain. Germline V lookup: CDR1 SGHTA, CDR2 FQGNSA. This CDR3 region has 15 residues. Deletions cut 2 bases from V and 3 bases from J, with 14 bases between. CDR3: CASSLPLEPDYEQYV. The CDR3 bases are TGTGCCAGCAGCTTACCCTTAGAACCGGACTACGAGCAGTACGTC.

At least ten counts were recorded for this clonotype. The rearrangement links TRBV5-6 to TRBJ2-1; 12 bases map to TRBD2. CDR3 length: 18 residues. Germline CDR1 and CDR2: SGHDT and YYEEEE. V lost 5 bases, J lost 4 bases, and 13 bases stayed unmatched. CDR3 nucleotide sequence: TGTGCCAGCAGGACGATGGTGGCTAGCGGGGGGGAGTACAATGAGCAGTTCTTC. As protein: CASRTMVASGGEYNEQFF. Full variable domain (rest looked up from reference TRBV5-6 and TRBJ2-1): DAGVTQSPTHLIKTRGQQVTLRCSPKSGHDTVSWYQQALGQGPQFIFQYYEEEERQRGNFPDRFSGHQFPNYSSELNVNALLLGDSALYLCASRTMVASGGEYNEQFFGPGTRLTVL.

This clonotype was counted only a few times. The chain uses TRBV7-6 and TRBJ2-1, with 9 bases fitting TRBD1. Germline lookup yields CDR1 SGHVS and CDR2 FNYEAQ. The CDR3 extends over 18 amino acids. Germline trimming cut 0 bases from V and 5 bases from J; bases unmatched to any gene: 11. Written as DNA, the CDR3 is TGTGCCAGCAGCTTAGCATCCACCGGGACAGGGATGAACAATGAGCAGTTCTTC. It is translated as CASSLASTGTGMNNEQFF.